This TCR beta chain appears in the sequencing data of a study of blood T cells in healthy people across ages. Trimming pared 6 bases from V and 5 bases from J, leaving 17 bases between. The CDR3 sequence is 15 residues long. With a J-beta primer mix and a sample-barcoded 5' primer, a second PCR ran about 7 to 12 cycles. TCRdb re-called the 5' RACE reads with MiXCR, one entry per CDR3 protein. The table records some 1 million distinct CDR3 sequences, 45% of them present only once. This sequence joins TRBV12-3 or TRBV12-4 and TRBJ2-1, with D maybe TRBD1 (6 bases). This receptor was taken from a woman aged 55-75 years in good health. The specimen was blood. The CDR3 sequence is CASSSTGQHHNEQFF. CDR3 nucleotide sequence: TGTGCCAGCAGCTCCACCGGACAGCATCACAATGAGCAGTTCTTC.